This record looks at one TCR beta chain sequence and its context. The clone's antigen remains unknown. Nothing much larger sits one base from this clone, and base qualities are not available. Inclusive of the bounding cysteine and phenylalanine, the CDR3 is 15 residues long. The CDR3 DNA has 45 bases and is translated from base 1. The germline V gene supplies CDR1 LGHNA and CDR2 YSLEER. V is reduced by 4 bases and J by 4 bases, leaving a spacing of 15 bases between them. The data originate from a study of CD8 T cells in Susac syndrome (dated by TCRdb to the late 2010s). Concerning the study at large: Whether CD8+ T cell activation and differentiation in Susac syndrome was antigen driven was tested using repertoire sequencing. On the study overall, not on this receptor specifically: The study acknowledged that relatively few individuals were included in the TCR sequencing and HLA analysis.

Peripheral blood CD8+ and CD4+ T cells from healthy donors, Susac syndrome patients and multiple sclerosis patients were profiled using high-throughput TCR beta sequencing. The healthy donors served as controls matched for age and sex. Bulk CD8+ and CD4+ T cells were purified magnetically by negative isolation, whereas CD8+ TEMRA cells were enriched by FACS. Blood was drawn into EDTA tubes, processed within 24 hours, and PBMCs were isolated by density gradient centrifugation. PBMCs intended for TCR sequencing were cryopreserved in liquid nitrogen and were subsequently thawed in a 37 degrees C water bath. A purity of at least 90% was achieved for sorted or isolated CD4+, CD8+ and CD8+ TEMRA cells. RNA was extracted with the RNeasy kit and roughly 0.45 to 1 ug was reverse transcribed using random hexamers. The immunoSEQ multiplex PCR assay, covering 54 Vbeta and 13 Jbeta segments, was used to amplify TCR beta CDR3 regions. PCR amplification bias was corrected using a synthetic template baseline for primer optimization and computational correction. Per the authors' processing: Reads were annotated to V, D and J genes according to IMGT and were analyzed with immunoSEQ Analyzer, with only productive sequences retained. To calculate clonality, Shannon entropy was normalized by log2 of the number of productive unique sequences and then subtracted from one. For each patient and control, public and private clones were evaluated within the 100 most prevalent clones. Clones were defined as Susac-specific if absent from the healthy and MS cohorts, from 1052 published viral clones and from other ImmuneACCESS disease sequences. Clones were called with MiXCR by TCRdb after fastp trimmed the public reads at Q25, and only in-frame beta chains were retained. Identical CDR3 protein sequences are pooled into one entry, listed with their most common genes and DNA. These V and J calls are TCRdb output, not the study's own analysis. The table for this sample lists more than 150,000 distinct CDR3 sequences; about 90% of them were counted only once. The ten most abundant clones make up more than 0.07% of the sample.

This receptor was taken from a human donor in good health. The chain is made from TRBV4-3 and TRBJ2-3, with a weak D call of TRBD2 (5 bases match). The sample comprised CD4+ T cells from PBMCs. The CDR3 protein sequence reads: CASSRENRRADTQYF. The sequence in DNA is TGCGCCAGCAGCCGGGAGAACCGGCGAGCAGATACGCAGTATTTT.